The 5 T cell receptor beta chains listed next were all sequenced from one sample in a study of shared clonotypes between healthy human individuals. This table comes from immunoSEQ multiplex PCR, and its TCRdb copy is limited to in-frame clones, with some not included. This table has some 530,000 clones, around 73% appearing once. The sequencing sample was made of PBMCs. These receptors were taken from a woman in her thirties or forties in good health. Some clones in this sample may be carry-over from other donors' samples.

This clone is a singleton in its sample. The chain couples TRBV28 to TRBJ1-3, with 9 bases identical to TRBD1. This CDR3 comprises 14 residues. The V segment lost 8 bases and the J segment 3 bases; nucleotides outside the gene matches: 5. Germline V lookup: CDR1 MDHEN, CDR2 SYDVKM. Written as DNA, the CDR3 is TGTGCCAGCGGAACAGGGGGCGTTGGAAACACCATATATTTT. Translating gives CASGTGGVGNTIYF.

This sequence joins TRBV4-2 and TRBJ2-1; the D gene is possibly TRBD2 (5 bases). The CDR3 spans 15 residues. Germline CDR1 and CDR2: LGHNA and YNFKEQ. Trimming took off 5 bases at V and 0 bases at J, with 11 bases between the two ends. CDR3: CASSNAGSSYNEQFF. CDR3 coding DNA: TGTGCCAGCAGCAACGCGGGCAGCTCCTACAATGAGCAGTTCTTC.

This sequence joins TRBV5-1 and TRBJ1-6, with 7 positions matching TRBD1. V lost 4 bases and J lost 6; bases outside the gene matches: 13. The CDR3 loop spans 17 amino acids. Germline V gene sequence: CDR1 SGHRS, CDR2 YFSETQ. CDR3 nucleotides: TGCGCCAGCAGCCCCTCCCCTCGACAGGGCTCTAATTCACCCCTCCACTTT. It yields the protein CASSPSPRQGSNSPLHF.

The V gene is TRBV11-2, the J gene TRBJ2-5; D might be TRBD2 (5 bases). This CDR3 region has 14 residues. The germline V gene encodes CDR1 SGHAT and CDR2 FQNNGV. V lost 3 bases to trimming and J lost 5 bases, with 13 bases between them. As DNA, the CDR3 is TGTGCCAGCAGCTTCATCCGGGGTGGTGAGACCCAGTACTTC. Residues: CASSFIRGGETQYF.

This clone was seen only a few times. The chain carries TRBV7-8 and TRBJ2-7; perhaps TRBD2 as D (7 bases). This CDR3 region has 17 residues. Germline V gene sequence: CDR1 SGHVS, CDR2 FQNEAQ. Trimming removed 1 base from V and 3 bases from J, with 19 bases in between. The CDR3 region has the DNA TGTGCCAGCAGCTTAGATTGGGGGGGACAAATAGTCTACGAGCAGTACTTC. It encodes CASSLDWGGQIVYEQYF. The entire variable domain, with the rest obtained from reference TRBV7-8 and TRBJ2-7, is as follows: GAGVSQSPRYKVAKRGQDVALRCDPISGHVSLFWYQQALGQGPEFLTYFQNEAQLDKSGLPSDRFFAERPEGSVSTLKIQRTQQEDSAVYLCASSLDWGGQIVYEQYFGPGTRLTVT.